Shown below are 2 T cell receptor beta chains from a single sample sequenced in a study of vaccination and CD4 T cells after COVID-19. No antigens are known for them. Documented time point: late sampling 161 to 241 days after vaccination in three convalescent patients. Specified treatment: 10-day PBMC culture with coronavirus spike peptide pools or control peptides (ViraFEST assay). With the Oncomine TCR Beta short-read assay, DNA from cultured CD4+ T cells was sequenced. TCRdb independently ran MiXCR on the PCR reads; one entry per CDR3 protein. Of more than 20,000 distinct CDR3 sequences detected, approximately 30% appear once; the ten largest clones hold about an eighth. The specimen comprised CD4+ T cells from blood, cultured in vitro, sampled about 7 months after SARS-CoV-2 vaccination. The receptors originated from a human donor who had recovered from COVID-19.

V gene TRBV6-1 combines with J gene TRBJ1-6, with D maybe TRBD1 (6 bases). V lost 5 bases, J lost 10 bases, and 18 bases lay in between. The germline CDR1 and CDR2 sequences are MNHNS and SASEGT. CDR3 length equals 15 residues. The DNA for the CDR3 is TGTGCCAGCAGTCCCGTGGGGGCAGGCGGCTCACCCCTCCACTTT. Translating gives CASSPVGAGGSPLHF.

The genes are TRBV7-2 and TRBJ1-2, with 7 nucleotides matching TRBD1. Germline CDR1 and CDR2: SGHTA and FQGNSA. CDR3 length equals 14 residues. V was clipped by 0 bases and J by 3 bases; unmatched bases: 1. In DNA, the CDR3 is TGTGCCAGCAGCTTAGCGGGACAGTACTATGGCTACACCTTC. It yields the protein CASSLAGQYYGYTF.